This T cell receptor (beta chain) was recovered during a study of blood T cells in healthy people across ages. Study-wide findings and caveats: Researchers judged that diversity estimates from one million T cells fell short of true values.

The CDR3 length is 17 residues. The germline CDR1 and CDR2 sequences are DFQATT and SNEGSKA (reference sequence). V shed 1 base and J 4 bases; nucleotides not matched to a gene: 13. A second roughly 7 to 11 cycle PCR used barcoded and J-beta primers. In TCRdb, the 5' RACE reads were re-called with MiXCR into one record per CDR3 protein. Of about 930,000 distinct CDR3 sequences in the sample, almost 30% were seen once. On this clonotype: Its antigen is unidentified.

PBMCs, at least 6.5 million per sample, were isolated. Another study also made use of these data, one on T cells of mothers and their children.

This TCR came from a woman aged 35 to 49 in good health. The chain joins TRBV20-1 to TRBJ2-5, with TRBD2 identical over 9 bases. Source material: blood. CDR3 amino acids: CSARVLAASGERETQYF. CDR3 sequence (DNA): TGCAGTGCTAGAGTCTTGGCGGCTAGCGGGGAACGAGAGACCCAGTACTTC.